The 9 T cell receptor beta chains given below trace back to one sample, sequenced in a study of blood T cell repertoires in COVID-19. The repertoire was sequenced with immunoSEQ multiplex PCR; TCRdb's copy has only in-frame clones and lacks some. The repertoire includes 200,000 to 250,000 clones, 70% to 90% of them detected once, and 1.3% to 1.5% sits in the top ten. Source material: peripheral blood. Source of these receptors: an elderly man with acute or convalescent COVID-19.

The V and J genes are TRBV5-4 and TRBJ2-7; D is perhaps TRBD1 (5 bases). The length of the CDR3 is 14 residues. Trimming removed 2 bases from V and 2 bases from J, with 11 bases in between. Germline CDR1 SGHNT, CDR2 YYREEE (reference sequence). The CDR3, as DNA: TGTGCCAGCAGCTTTGGGGCAGTCACCTACGAGCAGTACTTC. Residues: CASSFGAVTYEQYF.

This clone appeared a few times. The chain carries TRBV7-2 and TRBJ1-1; possibly TRBD1 for D (5 bases). The CDR3 contains 13 residues. The ends were cut back, 6 bases at V and 1 base at J, with 9 bases in the middle. Germline V gene lookup returns CDR1 SGHTA and CDR2 FQGNSA. The CDR3 loop reads CASREGQNTEAFF. The CDR3 bases are TGTGCCAGCAGGGAGGGGCAGAACACTGAAGCTTTCTTT.

The J gene is TRBJ2-5, the V gene TRBV10-3; 7 bases agree with TRBD2. V dropped 6 bases and J dropped 2; count of bases not matched to a gene: 6. CDR1 ENHRY and CDR2 SYGVKD come from the germline V gene. The length of the CDR3 is 14 residues. The CDR3 region has the DNA TGTGCCATCAGAGGACTAGGAGAACAAGAGACCCAGTACTTC. The encoded protein is CAIRGLGEQETQYF.

This clone was seen a single time. The gene calls are TRBV27 and TRBJ2-7, with 8 nucleotides matching TRBD2. The CDR3 loop spans 15 amino acids. Per germline, CDR1 MNHEY and CDR2 SMNVEV (reference sequence). Germline trimming cut 8 bases from V and 5 bases from J; bases unmatched to any gene: 14. The CDR3 bases are TGTGCCAGCCGTCGAGGCGGGAGGTCCAGCAACGAGCAGTACTTC. This sequence encodes CASRRGGRSSNEQYF.

The chain has TRBV19 and TRBJ1-3; D possibly corresponds to TRBD1 (5 bases). Germline V gene data show CDR1 as LNHDA and CDR2 as SQIVND (reference sequence). The CDR3 is made up of 15 amino acids. V lost 5 bases, J lost 2 bases, and 13 bases lay in between. The CDR3 loop is CASSPDGGPGNTIYF. The CDR3 nucleotides are TGTGCCAGTAGTCCTGACGGGGGACCTGGAAACACCATATATTTT.

The CDR3 sequence: CASSPNRNTEAFF. CDR3 bases: TGTGCCAGCAGCCCCAACAGGAACACTGAAGCTTTCTTT. The V gene is TRBV11-1, the J gene TRBJ1-1, with D unresolved. V gave up 5 bases and J gave up 1 base, with 8 bases separating them. This CDR3 contains 13 residues. CDR1 and CDR2 (germline): SGHAT, FQDESV (reference sequence).

This chain uses TRBV12-3 or TRBV12-4 with TRBJ2-3; TRBD2 matches 7 bases. The CDR3 has 13 residues. V dropped 7 bases and J dropped 3; count of bases not matched to a gene: 4. CDR3 region: CASNPGGTDTQYF. The DNA of the CDR3 is TGTGCCAGCAACCCGGGGGGAACAGATACGCAGTATTTT.

This rearrangement joins TRBV28 to TRBJ2-2; TRBD2 matches at 9 bases. CDR3 length: 16 residues. CDR1 is MDHEN and CDR2 is SYDVKM in the germline V gene. V was pared by 1 base and J by 5 bases, with 5 bases of the junction left unmatched. In DNA form, the CDR3 reads TGTGCCAGCAGTTTATTAGCGGGAGCGAGGACCGGGGAGCTGTTTTTT. It specifies CASSLLAGARTGELFF.

The chain joins TRBV5-5 to TRBJ2-7, with 13 nucleotides matching TRBD2. Germline trimming cut 0 bases from V and 3 bases from J; bases unmatched to any gene: 3. From germline, CDR1 is SGHKS and CDR2 YYEKEE (reference sequence). CDR3 length: 16 residues. The CDR3 region is CASSLARTSGSYEQYF. In nucleotides, the CDR3 is TGTGCCAGCAGCTTGGCAAGGACTAGCGGGAGCTACGAGCAGTACTTC.